The 15 T cell receptor beta chains in this list originate from one sample, sequenced in a study of blood T cell repertoires in COVID-19. Profiled with immunoSEQ multiplex PCR; TCRdb holds only in-frame clones, not every one. The sample carries over 110,000 clones, roughly 84% recorded once. Sequenced: PBMCs or T cells enriched from blood (not recorded which). The source of these receptors is a man in his forties or fifties in a cohort exposed to, infected with or recovered from COVID-19 (not recorded which).

This clone occurred a few times. The chain uses TRBV10-2 and TRBJ2-1; 14 bases agree with TRBD2. The CDR3 spans 15 residues. Per the germline V gene, CDR1 is WSHSY and CDR2 is SAAADI. Trimming removed 4 bases from V and 6 bases from J; junction bases left unmatched: 2. As DNA, the CDR3 is TGCGCCAGCAGTGGGACTAGCGGGGGGCCCAATGAGCAGTTCTTC. It codes for CASSGTSGGPNEQFF.

Comment on this clone: This sample includes further DNA sequences coding for the same CDR3. The V gene is TRBV12-3 or TRBV12-4, the J gene TRBJ1-1; D is unresolved. The CDR3 loop spans 12 amino acids. V lost 2 bases, J lost 4 bases, and 5 bases lay in between. Here the CDR3 reads CASSLRSTEAFF. The CDR3 region has the DNA TGTGCCAGCAGTTTACGGTCCACTGAAGCTTTCTTT.

The rearrangement joins TRBV11-2 to TRBJ1-1; D may be TRBD1 (6 bases). Germline assignment: CDR1 SGHAT and CDR2 FQNNGV. V gave up 5 bases and J gave up 0 bases, with 13 bases separating them. This CDR3 has 15 amino acids. CDR3: CASSQMTGMNTEAFF. The CDR3, as DNA: TGTGCCAGCAGCCAGATGACAGGCATGAACACTGAAGCTTTCTTT.

The rearrangement links TRBV5-4 to TRBJ2-5, with 11 positions matching TRBD2. Germline CDR1 and CDR2: SGHNT and YYREEE (reference sequence). Trimming at V came to 3 bases and at J to 5 bases, leaving 9 bases not matched to a gene. The CDR3 length is 16 residues. In DNA, the CDR3 is TGTGCCAGCAGCTCGCGAATACTAGCGGGGGTGGAGACCCAGTACTTC. It translates to CASSSRILAGVETQYF. Full variable domain (rest looked up from reference TRBV5-4 and TRBJ2-5): ETGVTQSPTHLIKTRGQQVTLRCSSQSGHNTVSWYQQALGQGPQFIFQYYREEENGRGNFPPRFSGLQFPNYSSELNVNALELDDSALYLCASSSRILAGVETQYFGPGTRLLVL.

The table lists this clone with a count of one. The chain joins TRBV5-8 to TRBJ2-1; 9 nucleotides align to TRBD2. CDR3 length: 16 residues. The V segment lost 0 bases and the J segment 5 bases; nucleotides outside the gene matches: 6. CDR1 is SGHTS, CDR2 YDEGEE, per germline. CDR3 nucleotides: TGTGCCAGCAGCTTGGCCCGGCGGGAGGGCGACAATGAGCAGTTCTTC. Translation: CASSLARREGDNEQFF. Full variable domain (rest looked up from reference TRBV5-8 and TRBJ2-1): EAGVTQSPTHLIKTRGQQATLRCSPISGHTSVYWYQQALGLGLQFLLWYDEGEERNRGNFPPRFSGRQFPNYSSELNVNALELEDSALYLCASSLARREGDNEQFFGPGTRLTVL.

This chain connects TRBV10-2 to TRBJ2-1; D may be TRBD1 (7 bases). The germline gives CDR1 WSHSY, CDR2 SAAADI. This CDR3 has 13 residues. V lost 4 bases, J lost 12 bases, and 16 bases lay in between. DNA of the CDR3: TGCGCCAGCAGTGCCAGTCCCCAGGGGGGGCAGTTCTTC. This gives the protein CASSASPQGGQFF.

CDR3 loop: CASSKGTANYGYTF. The CDR3 coding sequence is TGTGCCAGCAGCAAAGGGACAGCGAACTATGGCTACACCTTC. The chain uses TRBV21-1 and TRBJ1-2; TRBD1 is the table's D call, not checked against the DNA. TRBV21-1 is listed as a pseudogene. The CDR3 loop spans 14 amino acids.

The V and J genes are TRBV30 and TRBJ1-6; perhaps TRBD1 as D (5 bases). Trimming pared 1 base from V and 9 bases from J, leaving 13 bases between. This CDR3 region has 14 residues. Germline assignment: CDR1 GTSNPN and CDR2 SVGIG (reference sequence). The CDR3 bases are TGTGCCTGGAGTGGGGGGACTGATATTTCACCCCTCCACTTT. This gives the protein CAWSGGTDISPLHF. The whole variable domain, remainder taken from reference TRBV30 and TRBJ1-6, is SQTIHQWPATLVQPVGSPLSLECTVEGTSNPNLYWYRQAAGRGLQLLFYSVGIGQISSEVPQNLSASRPQDRQFILSSKKLLLSDSGFYLCAWSGGTDISPLHFGNGTRLTVT.

The V gene is TRBV13, the J gene TRBJ2-7; D may be TRBD2 (6 bases). CDR1 and CDR2 (germline): PRHDT, FYEKMQ (reference sequence). Trimming removed 5 bases from V and 0 bases from J, with 11 bases in between. The CDR3 consists of 14 residues. CDR3 residues: CASSPGLSSYEQYF. The CDR3, as DNA: TGTGCCAGCAGCCCGGGACTGTCCTCCTACGAGCAGTACTTC.

The CDR3 spells CASRAGETQYF. The CDR3 DNA sequence: TGTGCCAGCAGGGCGGGCGAGACCCAGTACTTC. The chain couples TRBV5-6 to TRBJ2-5, with a weak D call TRBD2 (5 bases). The V end lost 5 bases, the J end lost 5 bases, and 7 bases lay between the germline ends. This CDR3 region has 11 residues. The V gene's germline CDR1 is SGHDT and CDR2 YYEEEE.

The CDR3 region has the DNA TGTGCCAGTAGTCTCGGCAGGGCGCTCAATCAGCCCCAGCATTTT. Its protein product is CASSLGRALNQPQHF. The rearrangement joins TRBV19 to TRBJ1-5; maybe TRBD1 (5 bases). The CDR3 has 15 amino acids. Trimming took 5 bases from V and 3 from J, leaving 14 bases between them. Germline CDR1 LNHDA, CDR2 SQIVND (reference sequence).

The chain uses TRBV7-9 and TRBJ2-3, with TRBD2 as a possible D gene (5 bases). V lost 4 bases, J lost 3 bases, and 11 bases lay in between. This CDR3 comprises 14 residues. CDR1 and CDR2 (germline): SEHNR, FQNEAQ (reference sequence). The CDR3 nucleotides are TGTGCCAGCAGCTCAGGAGGAGATACAGATACGCAGTATTTT. This translates into CASSSGGDTDTQYF. Together with reference TRBV7-9 and TRBJ2-3, the CDR3 gives the full variable domain: DTGVSQNPRHKITKRGQNVTFRCDPISEHNRLYWYRQTLGQGPEFLTYFQNEAQLEKSRLLSDRFSAERPKGSFSTLEIQRTEQGDSAMYLCASSSGGDTDTQYFGPGTRLTVL.

This chain uses TRBV11-2 with TRBJ2-1; D gene uncertain. CDR1 is SGHAT, CDR2 FQNNGV, per germline. The CDR3 loop spans 15 amino acids. V lost 0 bases, J lost 7 bases, and 13 bases lay in between. CDR3 residues: CASSLEVSLVNEQFF. The CDR3 DNA reads TGTGCCAGCAGCTTAGAGGTTAGTCTAGTAAATGAGCAGTTCTTC.

The genes are TRBV19 and TRBJ1-5; tentative D call: TRBD1 (5 bases). The germline CDR1 and CDR2 sequences are LNHDA and SQIVND (reference sequence). The CDR3 has 15 amino acids. The ends were cut back, 5 bases at V and 4 bases at J, with 15 bases in the middle. CDR3: CASSSIVKGNQPQHF. The CDR3 coding sequence is TGTGCCAGTAGTTCCATAGTCAAGGGGAATCAGCCCCAGCATTTT.

This clone has only one observation. The chain is built from TRBV11-3 and TRBJ2-7; a weak D match, TRBD1 (7 bases). The V end was cut by 5 bases, the J end by 1 base, with 15 bases between. In germline, CDR1 is SGHNT, CDR2 YENEEA. The CDR3 is 15 residues long. The CDR3 nucleotides are TGTGCCAGCAGCCCAGGGGGGACAGCTTCCTACGAGCAGTACTTC. Its protein is CASSPGGTASYEQYF.